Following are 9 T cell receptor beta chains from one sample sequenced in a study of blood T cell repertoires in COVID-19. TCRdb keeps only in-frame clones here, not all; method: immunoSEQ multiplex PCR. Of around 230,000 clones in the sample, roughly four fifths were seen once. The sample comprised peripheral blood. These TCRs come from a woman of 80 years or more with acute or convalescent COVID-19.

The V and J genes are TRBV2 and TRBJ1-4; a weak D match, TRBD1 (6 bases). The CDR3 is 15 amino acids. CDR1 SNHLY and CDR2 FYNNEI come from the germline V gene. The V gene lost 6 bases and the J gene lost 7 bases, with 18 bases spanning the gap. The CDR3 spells CASRETGTGGEKLFF. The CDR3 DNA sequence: TGTGCCAGCAGGGAAACAGGGACGGGCGGTGAAAAACTGTTTTTT.

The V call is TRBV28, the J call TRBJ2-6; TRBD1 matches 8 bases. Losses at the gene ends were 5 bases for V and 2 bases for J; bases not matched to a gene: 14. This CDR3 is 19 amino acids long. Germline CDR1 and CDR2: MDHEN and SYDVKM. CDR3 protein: CASSPTRGRPSPGANVLTF. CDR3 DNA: TGTGCCAGCAGTCCCACCAGGGGGCGGCCTTCCCCTGGGGCCAACGTCCTGACTTTC. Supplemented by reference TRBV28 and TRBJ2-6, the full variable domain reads DVKVTQSSRYLVKRTGEKVFLECVQDMDHENMFWYRQDPGLGLRLIYFSYDVKMKEKGDIPEGYSVSREKKERFSLILESASTNQTSMYLCASSPTRGRPSPGANVLTFGAGSRLTVL.

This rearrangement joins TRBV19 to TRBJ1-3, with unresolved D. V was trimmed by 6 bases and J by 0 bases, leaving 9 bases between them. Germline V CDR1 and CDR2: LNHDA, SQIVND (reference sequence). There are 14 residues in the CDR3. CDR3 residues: CASSENNSGNTIYF. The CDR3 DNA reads TGTGCCAGTAGCGAAAACAACTCTGGAAACACCATATATTTT.

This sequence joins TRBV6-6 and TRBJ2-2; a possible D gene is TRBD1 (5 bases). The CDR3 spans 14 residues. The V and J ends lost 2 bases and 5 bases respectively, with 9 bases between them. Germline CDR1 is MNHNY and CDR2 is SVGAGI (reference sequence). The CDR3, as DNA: TGTGCCAGCAGTTACCGTCAGGGTACCGGGGAGCTGTTTTTT. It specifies CASSYRQGTGELFF.

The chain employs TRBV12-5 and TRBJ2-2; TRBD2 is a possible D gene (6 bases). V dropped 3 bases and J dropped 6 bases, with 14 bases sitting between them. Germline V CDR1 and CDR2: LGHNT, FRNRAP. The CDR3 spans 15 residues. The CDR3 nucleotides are TGTGCTAGTGGTTTCCCTTCGGGGGTCCCCGGGGAGCTGTTTTTT. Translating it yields CASGFPSGVPGELFF.

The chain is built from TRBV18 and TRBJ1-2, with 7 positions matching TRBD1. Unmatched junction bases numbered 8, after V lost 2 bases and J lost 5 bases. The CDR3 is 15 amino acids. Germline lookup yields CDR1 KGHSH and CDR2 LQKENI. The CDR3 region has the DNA TGTGCCAGCTCACCAACGACAGGGTCCGTATATGGCTACACCTTC. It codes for CASSPTTGSVYGYTF.

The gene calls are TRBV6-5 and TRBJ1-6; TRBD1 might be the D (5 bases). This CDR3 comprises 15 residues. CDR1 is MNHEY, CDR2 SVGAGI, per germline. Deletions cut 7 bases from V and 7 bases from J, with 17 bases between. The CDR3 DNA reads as TGTGCCAGCACCCAGACGACAGCCCCGAATTCACCCCTCCACTTT. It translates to CASTQTTAPNSPLHF.

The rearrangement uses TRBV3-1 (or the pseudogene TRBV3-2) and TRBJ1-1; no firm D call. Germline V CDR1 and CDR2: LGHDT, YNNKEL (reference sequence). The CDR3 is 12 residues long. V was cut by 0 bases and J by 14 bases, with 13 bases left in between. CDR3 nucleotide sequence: TGTGCCAGCAGCCAAGATGTCAGTCGGCGGTTCTTT. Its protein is CASSQDVSRRFF.

The CDR3: CASAASGTGYNEQFF. In nucleotides, the CDR3 is TGTGCTAGTGCCGCCTCCGGGACAGGGTACAATGAGCAGTTCTTC. This chain joins TRBV12-5 and TRBJ2-1; 9 nucleotides line up with TRBD1. Germline values: CDR1 LGHNT, CDR2 FRNRAP. The CDR3 spans 15 residues. Trimming took 7 bases from V and 4 from J; bases not matched to a gene: 8.